The subject of this entry is one T cell receptor (beta chain). The target antigen is unknown. TCRdb re-called the RACE reads with MiXCR, one entry per CDR3 protein. The sample includes approximately 400,000 distinct CDR3 sequences, 4% to 6% of them seen just once. Time point specified: pre-sensitization, week 0. This sample's treatment: therapeutic diphenylcyclopropenone sensitization with weekly scalp DPC. Blood draws came first, before each patch test. These data come from a study of human T cells and chemical hapten exposure. General study findings and limits: TCRs whose frequency exceeded 1 in 1000 remained the same following DPC sensitization.

Trimming stripped 5 bases from V and 2 bases from J, with 16 bases between. The length of the CDR3 is 14 residues. Germline lookup yields CDR1 DFQATT and CDR2 SNEGSKA (reference sequence). The chain has TRBV20-1 and TRBJ2-7, with D maybe TRBD1 (5 bases). The sample in question was whole blood, obtained in connection with sensitization to the hapten diphenylcyclopropenone (DPC). This TCR was sampled from a woman aged 50 to 65 with alopecia areata. Some clones in this sample may be carry-over from other donors' samples. The CDR3 DNA sequence: TGCAGTGCTGTCCCTCAGGGAAACCCCTACGAGCAGTACTTC. Translation: CSAVPQGNPYEQYF.